The 21 T cell receptor beta chains reported below all come from one sample, sequenced in a study of cytomegalovirus exposure and HLA in healthy donors. A multiplex PCR was run with 60 Vbeta primers and 13 Jbeta primers. TCRdb's copy holds only in-frame clones and misses some; the assay was immunoSEQ multiplex PCR. Of hundreds of thousands of clones listed, approximately 84% are singletons. Sequencing was done on a sample of PBMCs. These receptor sequences come from a middle-aged woman in good health and CMV-seronegative.

The rearrangement joins TRBV5-1 to TRBJ2-7; D unresolved. The V end lost 0 bases, the J end lost 5 bases, and 9 bases lay between the germline ends. From germline, CDR1 is SGHRS and CDR2 YFSETQ. The CDR3 is 13 residues long. In DNA form, the CDR3 reads TGCGCCAGCAGCTTGGTTCCGGGTGACGAGCAGTACTTC. Amino acid sequence: CASSLVPGDEQYF.

This chain connects TRBV7-3 to TRBJ2-3, with 8 nucleotides matching TRBD2. V gave up 5 bases and J gave up 4 bases; unmatched junction bases: 11. The CDR3 length is 16 residues. Per the germline V gene, CDR1 is SGHTA and CDR2 is FQGTGA. CDR3 nucleotide sequence: TGTGCCAGCAGCCTCGGGGTAGCGGGACGGGCAGATACGCAGTATTTT. This gives the protein CASSLGVAGRADTQYF.

The count of this clone is one. The rearrangement links TRBV15 to TRBJ1-5; D unclear. With 0 bases removed from V and 9 bases from J, the gap between germline ends came to 6 bases. This CDR3 has 12 residues. Germline CDR1 is LNHNV and CDR2 is YYDKDF (reference sequence). CDR3 amino acids: CATSRDTGPQHF. The DNA for the CDR3 is TGTGCCACCAGCAGAGACACCGGGCCCCAGCATTTT.

A few counts support this clone. The chain combines TRBV19 with TRBJ2-2, with a weak D call TRBD1 (5 bases). The CDR3 is made up of 13 amino acids. Germline lookup yields CDR1 LNHDA and CDR2 SQIVND (reference sequence). V was shortened by 5 bases and J by 2 bases, with 6 bases between the two germline ends. The CDR3 nucleotides are TGTGCCAGTAGTGACAGAAACACCGGGGAGCTGTTTTTT. Its translation is CASSDRNTGELFF.

The rearrangement uses TRBV5-4 and TRBJ2-2, with no clear D. The CDR3 has 13 amino acids. The V end lost 2 bases, the J end lost 1 base, and 3 bases lay between the germline ends. Germline assignment: CDR1 SGHNT and CDR2 YYREEE (reference sequence). CDR3 sequence: CASSFQNTGELFF. The DNA for the CDR3 is TGTGCCAGCAGCTTCCAGAACACCGGGGAGCTGTTTTTT.

This clone was seen just once. This sequence joins TRBV28 and TRBJ2-5; maybe TRBD2 (6 bases). Trimming stripped 5 bases from V and 5 bases from J, with 12 bases between. Germline-derived CDR1 and CDR2 are MDHEN and SYDVKM. The length of the CDR3 is 13 residues. CDR3 in amino acids: CASSPIRGETQYF. DNA of the CDR3: TGTGCCAGCAGTCCCATACGGGGGGAGACCCAGTACTTC.

This rearrangement joins TRBV2 to TRBJ2-3; TRBD1 might be the D (5 bases). Germline V gives CDR1 SNHLY, CDR2 FYNNEI. Trimming removed 7 bases from V and 3 bases from J, with 11 bases in between. The CDR3 extends over 13 amino acids. The CDR3 reads CASIKDKTDTQYF. The CDR3 nucleotides read TGTGCCAGCATTAAGGACAAAACAGATACGCAGTATTTT.

The V gene is TRBV12-5, the J gene TRBJ2-1, with TRBD2 matching 10 bases. There are 12 residues in the CDR3. The V and J ends lost 6 bases and 10 bases, in that order; junction bases with no gene match: 3. Germline V CDR1 and CDR2: LGHNT, FRNRAP. CDR3 bases: TGTGCTAGTGGAAAGACTAGCGGGGAGCAGTTCTTC. As protein: CASGKTSGEQFF. Using reference TRBV12-5 and TRBJ2-1 for the parts outside the CDR3, the full variable domain is DARVTQTPRHKVTEMGQEVTMRCQPILGHNTVFWYRQTMMQGLELLAYFRNRAPLDDSGMPKDRFSAEMPDATLATLKIQPSEPRDSAVYFCASGKTSGEQFFGPGTRLTVL.

V gene TRBV5-6 combines with J gene TRBJ2-2; D ambiguous. Germline values: CDR1 SGHDT, CDR2 YYEEEE. The CDR3 totals 14 residues. The ends were cut back, 2 bases at V and 6 bases at J, with 11 bases in the middle. The CDR3 is CASSLWSVAGELFF. CDR3 DNA: TGTGCCAGCAGCTTATGGTCGGTGGCCGGGGAGCTGTTTTTT.

The V gene is TRBV5-8, the J gene TRBJ2-5; maybe TRBD1 (5 bases). V lost 2 bases and J 7 bases, leaving 15 bases between the germline ends. This CDR3 contains 14 residues. Germline V gene data show CDR1 as SGHTS and CDR2 as YDEGEE. The CDR3 region is CASSLRTPPATQYF. CDR3 DNA sequence: TGTGCCAGCAGCTTAAGGACACCCCCGGCGACCCAGTACTTC.

This rearrangement joins TRBV6-4 to TRBJ2-1; the D is unclear. The CDR3 spans 14 residues. The germline CDR1 and CDR2 sequences are MRHNA and SNTAGT. V lost 10 bases, J lost 5 bases, and 18 bases lay in between. CDR3 sequence reads: CATRHLSSDNEQFF. The CDR3, as DNA: TGTGCCACCCGGCATCTCTCGAGCGACAATGAGCAGTTCTTC.

The chain joins TRBV27 to TRBJ1-6, with D possibly matching TRBD1 (5 bases). The CDR3 extends over 13 amino acids. The V gene lost 1 base and the J gene lost 10 bases, with 8 bases spanning the gap. CDR1 is MNHEY and CDR2 is SMNVEV in the germline V gene (reference sequence). CDR3 sequence: CASSLWRGSPLHF. In DNA, the CDR3 is TGTGCCAGCAGTTTATGGAGGGGATCACCCCTCCACTTT.

The chain carries TRBV5-8 and TRBJ1-1; TRBD1 might be the D (5 bases). Trimming stripped 0 bases from V and 1 base from J, with 13 bases between. Per germline, CDR1 SGHTS and CDR2 YDEGEE. The CDR3 totals 16 residues. The CDR3 DNA is TGTGCCAGCAGCTTGGCCTGGGGTGGGGCGAACACTGAAGCTTTCTTT. Its translation: CASSLAWGGANTEAFF.

This chain links TRBV14 with TRBJ1-2; 8 nucleotides line up with TRBD1. The CDR3 is made up of 14 amino acids. Germline CDR1 reads SGHDN; CDR2 reads FVKESK. After removal of 1 base from V and 4 bases from J, the junction contained 2 bases not matched to a gene. CDR3 nucleotides: TGTGCCAGCAGCCAAGTGGGACAGGTCTATGGCTACACCTTC. The encoded protein is CASSQVGQVYGYTF.

This rearrangement joins TRBV25-1 to TRBJ1-1, with no clear D. The germline gives CDR1 MGHDK, CDR2 SYGVNS. With 1 base removed from V and 2 bases from J, the gap between germline ends came to 14 bases. The CDR3 is 16 residues long. This CDR3 is CASSESGWRLNTEAFF. The CDR3, as DNA: TGTGCCAGCAGTGAATCGGGATGGCGACTAAACACTGAAGCTTTCTTT.

The V gene is TRBV27, the J gene TRBJ2-1; TRBD1 is a possible D gene (6 bases). The V gene lost 6 bases and the J gene lost 3 bases, with 12 bases spanning the gap. This CDR3 region has 14 residues. Looked up from germline, CDR1 is MNHEY and CDR2 is SMNVEV (reference sequence). CDR3 bases: TGTGCCAGCAGCGTCGACAGGTTCTACAATGAGCAGTTCTTC. It specifies CASSVDRFYNEQFF.

CDR3: CASSPSLGHVNTEAFF. The CDR3 region has the DNA TGTGCCAGCAGCCCGTCCCTGGGACACGTGAACACTGAAGCTTTCTTT. This chain uses TRBV7-2 with TRBJ1-1; TRBD1 is a possible D gene (6 bases). The CDR3 length is 16 residues. Germline assignment: CDR1 SGHTA and CDR2 FQGNSA. Between the trimmed V and J ends, which lost 5 bases and 0 bases, there was a span of 16 bases. Supplemented by reference TRBV7-2 and TRBJ1-1, the full variable domain reads GAGVSQSPSNKVTEKGKDVELRCDPISGHTALYWYRQSLGQGLEFLIYFQGNSAPDKSGLPSDRFSAERTGGSVSTLTIQRTQQEDSAVYLCASSPSLGHVNTEAFFGQGTRLTVV.

The chain is built from TRBV5-1 and TRBJ2-2, with D possibly TRBD2 on 5 matching bases. CDR3 size: 15 residues. V was cut by 2 bases and J by 8 bases, with 16 bases left in between. Germline V gene sequence: CDR1 SGHRS, CDR2 YFSETQ. The CDR3 protein is CASSFRDQEAGELFF. CDR3 DNA sequence: TGCGCCAGCAGCTTCCGGGATCAAGAGGCTGGGGAGCTGTTTTTT.

This chain joins TRBV4-1 and TRBJ1-2; a possible D gene is TRBD1 (5 bases). V was trimmed by 4 bases and J by 2 bases, leaving 14 bases between them. The CDR3 loop spans 15 amino acids. Germline CDR1 and CDR2: MGHRA and YSYEKL. Written as DNA, the CDR3 is TGCGCCAGCAGCCCCCCCCGGGGGGGGAACTATGGCTACACCTTC. This translates into CASSPPRGGNYGYTF.

This clone showed up just once. The chain joins TRBV29-1 to TRBJ1-5, with TRBD1 identical over 8 bases. V was pared by 7 bases and J by 11 bases, with 19 bases of the junction left unmatched. The CDR3 sequence is 15 residues long. CDR1 is SQVTM and CDR2 is ANQGSEA in the germline V gene. The CDR3 DNA sequence: TGCAGCGCCCGCCGGGACAGGCTAACTTCTCCCGCCCAGCATTTT. Its protein is CSARRDRLTSPAQHF.

V gene TRBV27 combines with J gene TRBJ2-3; 7 bases are a match to TRBD2. V lost 0 bases, J lost 8 bases, and 14 bases stayed unmatched. CDR1 is MNHEY and CDR2 is SMNVEV in the germline V gene (reference sequence). CDR3 length equals 17 residues. CDR3 amino acids: CASSLSNSRDYRTTQYF. Written as DNA, the CDR3 is TGTGCCAGCAGTTTATCGAACTCCCGGGACTATAGAACTACGCAGTATTTT.